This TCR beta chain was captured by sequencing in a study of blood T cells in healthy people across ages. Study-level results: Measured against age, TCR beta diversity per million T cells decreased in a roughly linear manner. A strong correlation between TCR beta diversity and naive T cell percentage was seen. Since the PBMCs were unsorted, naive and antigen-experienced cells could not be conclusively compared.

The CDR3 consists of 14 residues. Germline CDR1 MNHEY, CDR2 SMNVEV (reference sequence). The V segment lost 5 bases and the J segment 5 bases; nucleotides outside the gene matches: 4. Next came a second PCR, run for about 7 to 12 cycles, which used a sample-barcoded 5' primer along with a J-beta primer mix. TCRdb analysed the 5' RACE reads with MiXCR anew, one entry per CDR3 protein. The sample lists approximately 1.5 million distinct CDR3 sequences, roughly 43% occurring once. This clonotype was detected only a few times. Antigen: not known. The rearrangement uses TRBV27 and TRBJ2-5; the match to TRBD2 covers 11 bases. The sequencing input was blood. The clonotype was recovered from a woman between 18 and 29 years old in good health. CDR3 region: CASSVGLAGETQYF. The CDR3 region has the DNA TGTGCCAGCAGTGTTGGACTAGCGGGTGAGACCCAGTACTTC.